Shown below are 25 T cell receptor beta chains from a single sample sequenced in a study of patients and donors after allogeneic stem cell transplantation. From the RT-PCR reads, TCRdb called clonotypes with MiXCR, one entry per CDR3 protein. Of 900,000 to 1,000,000 distinct CDR3 sequences detected, about a sixth appear once; the ten largest clones hold 5% to 6.5%. The specimen sequenced was blood, either unsorted or a sorted T cell fraction (not recorded which). The receptors come from a human donor who was either an allogeneic HSCT recipient or a stem cell or donor lymphocyte infusion donor (not recorded which). It is not recorded whose cells these are; they may come from a transplant donor.

The chain combines TRBV20-1 with TRBJ2-2, with D hard to call. Germline-derived CDR1 and CDR2 are DFQATT and SNEGSKA (reference sequence). The V and J ends lost 6 bases and 8 bases respectively, with 13 bases between them. CDR3 length equals 12 residues. The CDR3 here is CSAQALLGELFF. CDR3 bases: TGCAGTGCCCAGGCCCTGCTGGGGGAGCTGTTTTTT.

The chain is built from TRBV6-5 and TRBJ2-7, with D possibly matching TRBD1 (5 bases). Germline CDR1 MNHEY, CDR2 SVGAGI. The length of the CDR3 is 14 residues. V shed 4 bases and J shed 6 bases, with 16 bases lying between them. The CDR3 reads CASSWLGPAGEQYF. The CDR3 nucleotides read TGTGCCAGCAGTTGGTTGGGGCCAGCAGGCGAGCAGTACTTC.

This clonotype was seen a handful of times. The rearrangement joins TRBV12-3 or TRBV12-4 to TRBJ2-2; D is possibly TRBD1 (5 bases). The CDR3 runs 15 residues. V was shortened by 7 bases and J by 6 bases, with 18 bases between the two germline ends. This CDR3 is CASTFGVGVPGELFF. CDR3 coding DNA: TGTGCCAGCACCTTTGGTGTAGGGGTCCCCGGGGAGCTGTTTTTT.

Comment on this clonotype: It may be a read error: a sequence one base away is much more abundant. The CDR3 does not end in the conserved phenylalanine or tryptophan, so this is likely a read error. The gene calls are TRBV7-6 and TRBJ2-3; 10 nucleotides match TRBD2. Germline-derived CDR1 and CDR2 are SGHVS and FNYEAQ. This CDR3 has 17 residues. V shed 1 base and J 2 bases; nucleotides not matched to a gene: 6. In nucleotides, the CDR3 is TGTGCCAGCAGCTTAGAGTGGGGGACTAGCGTCACAGATACGCAGTATTCT. It is translated as CASSLEWGTSVTDTQYS.

This clonotype has a handful of counts. The V and J genes are TRBV5-1 and TRBJ2-7, with 7 bases fitting TRBD1. The CDR3 is 13 residues long. The germline gives CDR1 SGHRS, CDR2 YFSETQ. Losses at the gene ends were 6 bases for V and 0 bases for J; bases not matched to a gene: 3. CDR3 sequence: CASNRDSSYEQYF. In nucleotides, the CDR3 is TGCGCCAGCAACCGGGACAGCTCCTACGAGCAGTACTTC.

The chain is built from TRBV11-2 and TRBJ1-3; weak D call: TRBD1 (6 bases). V gave up 0 bases and J gave up 2 bases, with 14 bases separating them. Germline CDR1 and CDR2: SGHAT and FQNNGV. The CDR3 is 17 residues long. CDR3 in amino acids: CASSLDGRQGTGNTIYF. For the CDR3, the DNA is TGTGCCAGCAGCTTAGATGGGAGGCAGGGGACTGGAAACACCATATATTTT.

In this sample, this clonotype turned up a few times. The J gene is TRBJ2-2, the V gene TRBV9; D is uncertain. V lost 4 bases, J lost 1 base, and 8 bases lay in between. Germline CDR1 reads SGDLS; CDR2 reads YYNGEE. The CDR3 extends over 14 amino acids. The DNA of the CDR3 is TGTGCCAGCAGCTTTACAATGAACACCGGGGAGCTGTTTTTT. It encodes CASSFTMNTGELFF.

Only one count was recorded for this clonotype. The CDR3 loop is CASGFGTGFGYTF. DNA for the CDR3: TGTGCTAGTGGTTTCGGGACAGGGTTTGGCTACACCTTC. The rearrangement joins TRBV12-5 to TRBJ1-2, with TRBD1 identical over 9 bases. This CDR3 has 13 residues. The germline gives CDR1 LGHNT, CDR2 FRNRAP. V trimming: 3 bases; J trimming: 7 bases; junction bases outside the gene matches: 3.

This chain connects TRBV20-1 to TRBJ2-7; TRBD2 agrees at 8 bases. J lost 2 bases, V lost 6 bases, and 9 bases had no gene match. The CDR3 consists of 14 residues. From germline, CDR1 is DFQATT and CDR2 SNEGSKA (reference sequence). Here the CDR3 reads CSANRLARTYEQYF. Written as DNA, the CDR3 is TGCAGTGCGAACCGACTAGCGCGGACCTACGAGCAGTACTTC.

This rearrangement joins TRBV20-1 to TRBJ2-1, with D perhaps TRBD1 or TRBD2 (5 bases each). The CDR3 extends over 16 amino acids. V shed 0 bases and J shed 7 bases, with 19 bases lying between them. Germline V gene data show CDR1 as DFQATT and CDR2 as SNEGSKA (reference sequence). The CDR3 reads CSARDHQGANLNEQFF. The CDR3 DNA is TGCAGTGCTAGAGATCATCAGGGAGCAAACCTTAATGAGCAGTTCTTC.

This chain uses TRBV20-1 with TRBJ2-7; 10 positions match TRBD1. The V and J ends lost 6 bases and 6 bases, in that order; junction bases with no gene match: 14. The CDR3 contains 15 residues. CDR1 is DFQATT and CDR2 is SNEGSKA in the germline V gene (reference sequence). CDR3 loop: CSAEDRDRGLGEQYF. The CDR3 DNA is TGCAGTGCCGAGGACCGGGACAGGGGACTCGGCGAGCAGTACTTC.

This chain joins TRBV20-1 and TRBJ2-7; TRBD2 matches at 8 bases. V lost 4 bases to trimming and J lost 0 bases; unmatched junction nucleotides: 2. CDR3 length: 13 amino acids. The germline V gene has CDR1 DFQATT and CDR2 SNEGSKA (reference sequence). CDR3 DNA: TGCAGTGCTACTAGCGGGCTCTCCTACGAGCAGTACTTC. This codes for CSATSGLSYEQYF.

The chain is built from TRBV24-1 and TRBJ2-1, with D tentatively TRBD1 (6 bases). The CDR3 length is 15 residues. The germline V gene encodes CDR1 KGHDR and CDR2 SFDVKD. Trimming took off 5 bases at V and 3 bases at J, with 13 bases between the two ends. The CDR3 DNA reads TGTGCCACCAGTGTAGGCCAGGGGATCTACAATGAGCAGTTCTTC. It is translated as CATSVGQGIYNEQFF.

The chain recombines TRBV12-3 or TRBV12-4 with TRBJ2-7; D is perhaps TRBD1 or TRBD2 (6 bases each). The length of the CDR3 is 17 residues. V shed 3 bases and J shed 1 base, with 19 bases lying between them. This CDR3 reads CASSFAGRGLASYEQYF. In nucleotides, the CDR3 is TGTGCCAGCAGTTTTGCCGGTCGGGGGCTAGCATCCTACGAGCAGTACTTC.

The chain uses TRBV12-3 or TRBV12-4 and TRBJ2-7, with a possible D match to TRBD2 (6 bases). The V end lost 6 bases, the J end lost 4 bases, and 16 bases lay between the germline ends. CDR3 length equals 14 residues. This chain's CDR3 is CASRVGPGEYEQYF. Written as DNA, the CDR3 is TGTGCCAGCAGGGTTGGACCGGGGGAGTACGAGCAGTACTTC.

The chain uses TRBV6-1 and TRBJ1-3; unclear D gene. The V and J ends lost 1 base and 0 bases respectively, with 10 bases between them. The CDR3 has 16 residues. Per germline, CDR1 MNHNS and CDR2 SASEGT. Here the CDR3 reads CASSEGTFSSGNTIYF. The CDR3 DNA is TGTGCCAGCAGTGAAGGGACTTTCAGCTCTGGAAACACCATATATTTT.

A few counts support this clonotype. The chain is built from TRBV7-9 and TRBJ1-5, with D perhaps TRBD1 (6 bases). This CDR3 contains 14 residues. From germline, CDR1 is SEHNR and CDR2 FQNEAQ (reference sequence). The ends were cut back, 4 bases at V and 7 bases at J, with 14 bases in the middle. The CDR3 bases are TGTGCCAGCAGCTCATCAGGGGCTGGGCAGCCCCAGCATTTT. Its protein product is CASSSSGAGQPQHF.

This clonotype was seen ten or more times. V usage is TRBV12-3 or TRBV12-4 and J usage is TRBJ2-5; D gene ambiguous. The CDR3 extends over 13 amino acids. The V gene lost 7 bases and the J gene lost 0 bases, with 9 bases spanning the gap. The CDR3 sequence: CASTDSYQETQYF. The CDR3 nucleotides are TGTGCCAGCACCGACTCGTACCAAGAGACCCAGTACTTC.

The table lists this clonotype with many counts. The chain is built from TRBV6-1 and TRBJ2-7; D possibly uses TRBD1 or TRBD2 (5 bases each). Germline values: CDR1 MNHNS, CDR2 SASEGT. The CDR3 is 14 residues long. Deletions cut 8 bases from V and 3 bases from J, with 17 bases between. The CDR3: CASSLPGTSYEQYF. CDR3 DNA sequence: TGTGCCAGCTCTCTTCCAGGGACGAGCTACGAGCAGTACTTC.

This chain connects TRBV5-4 to TRBJ2-5; D may be TRBD1 or TRBD2 (6 bases each). The CDR3 is 15 residues long. V lost 2 bases to trimming and J lost 4 bases, with 15 bases between them. The germline V gene has CDR1 SGHNT and CDR2 YYREEE (reference sequence). CDR3 in amino acids: CASSFGSGARETQYF. The CDR3 region has the DNA TGTGCCAGCAGCTTTGGTTCGGGGGCGCGAGAGACCCAGTACTTC. Full variable domain (remainder filled in from reference TRBV5-4 and TRBJ2-5): ETGVTQSPTHLIKTRGQQVTLRCSSQSGHNTVSWYQQALGQGPQFIFQYYREEENGRGNFPPRFSGLQFPNYSSELNVNALELDDSALYLCASSFGSGARETQYFGPGTRLLVL.

In its sample, this clonotype was seen a few times. The CDR3 here is CASSLSLAGAGELFF. The CDR3 DNA reads TGTGCCAGCAGTTTAAGTCTAGCGGGAGCCGGGGAGCTGTTTTTT. The chain links TRBV12-3 or TRBV12-4 to TRBJ2-2, with TRBD2 matching over 10 bases. V dropped 2 bases and J dropped 6; count of bases not matched to a gene: 3. The CDR3 extends over 15 amino acids.

The chain links TRBV4-3 to TRBJ2-3; 7 bases match TRBD2. CDR3 length equals 16 residues. V was pared by 2 bases and J by 0 bases, with 5 bases of the junction left unmatched. Germline V CDR1 and CDR2: LGHNA, YSLEER. CDR3 residues: CASSQKTGGSTDTQYF. CDR3 bases: TGCGCCAGCAGCCAAAAAACGGGGGGAAGCACAGATACGCAGTATTTT.

The chain has TRBV20-1 and TRBJ2-3, with 10 bases fitting TRBD2. The CDR3 extends over 18 amino acids. J lost 0 bases, V lost 0 bases, and 9 bases had no gene match. From germline, CDR1 is DFQATT and CDR2 SNEGSKA (reference sequence). The DNA of the CDR3 is TGCAGTGCTAGAGAGGTAGCGACTAGCGGGCGCAGCACAGATACGCAGTATTTT. Translated, it gives CSAREVATSGRSTDTQYF.

This clonotype has just a few counts. V gene TRBV2 combines with J gene TRBJ2-2; TRBD2 aligns across 12 bases. The J segment lost 8 bases and the V segment lost 9 bases, leaving 13 bases of the junction unmatched. The germline V gene has CDR1 SNHLY and CDR2 FYNNEI. The CDR3 has 16 amino acids. CDR3 protein: CARRETSGSIPGELFF. The CDR3 DNA follows: TGTGCCAGGCGAGAGACTAGCGGGAGTATCCCTGGGGAGCTGTTTTTT.

This clonotype was picked up a small number of times. The rearrangement joins TRBV12-3 or TRBV12-4 to TRBJ2-5; unclear D gene. V gave up 6 bases and J gave up 6 bases, with 14 bases separating them. This CDR3 has 13 residues. CDR3 loop: CASSRTLKQTQYF. Here the CDR3 DNA reads TGTGCCAGCAGCCGCACCCTCAAACAGACCCAGTACTTC.